This TCR beta chain derives from a study of blood T cell repertoires in COVID-19. Turning to the study itself: COVID-19 samples, acute and convalescent, were from the United States, Italy and Spain.

In the original analysis: Amplified reference gene primers provided the basis for estimating nucleated cell counts. Assay: immunoSEQ multiplex PCR; the TCRdb copy retains only in-frame clones and omits some. V, J and clone size are taken as reported in that table, and D and trimming were inferred from the DNA itself. This table has about 230,000 clones, 70% to 90% appearing once. Participants were aged about 18 to 90 years, lived in 24 US areas, and enrolled virtually. Cohort allocation depended upon clinical history that participants reported. The CDR3 runs to 16 residues. Germline V gene data show CDR1 as MNHEY and CDR2 as SMNVEV (reference sequence). J gave up 4 bases and V 5 bases, and 7 bases lay outside the gene matches.

The sequenced sample consisted of PBMCs or T cells enriched from blood (not recorded which). This rearrangement joins TRBV27 to TRBJ2-1; 11 positions match TRBD2. The receptor was derived from a man aged 25-40 years who had recovered from COVID-19. CDR3 sequence reads: CASSPQRTSGYNEQFF. The CDR3 DNA sequence: TGTGCCAGCAGTCCCCAACGGACTAGCGGGTACAATGAGCAGTTCTTC.